Described below is a single T cell receptor (beta chain) sequence and its context. The ends were cut back, 6 bases at V and 2 bases at J, with 10 bases in the middle. Germline V gene lookup returns CDR1 SEHNR and CDR2 FQNEAQ (reference sequence). The CDR3 length is 14 residues. In the source study's methods: Cell counts per sample came from amplifying reference gene primers. The table came from immunoSEQ multiplex PCR; TCRdb's copy has only in-frame clones and leaves some out. For V, J and clone size, that table is used; D and trimming come from the DNA. The table lists about 150,000 clones, 91% of them singletons. The data belong to a study of blood T cell repertoires in COVID-19. Study-wide context: Samples taken during acute and convalescent COVID-19 were collected in the United States, Italy and Spain. Sample material is recorded as cDNA or gDNA derived from T cells, B-cell-depleted T cells, or PBMCs.

The genes are TRBV7-9 and TRBJ2-2; D perhaps matches TRBD2 (5 bases). The sample comprised peripheral blood. The sequence was collected from a man aged 45-65 years with acute or convalescent COVID-19. The CDR3: CASSAGYNTGELFF. CDR3 sequence (DNA): TGTGCCAGCAGTGCGGGTTACAACACCGGGGAGCTGTTTTTT. The whole variable domain, filled in from reference TRBV7-9 and TRBJ2-2, reads DTGVSQNPRHKITKRGQNVTFRCDPISEHNRLYWYRQTLGQGPEFLTYFQNEAQLEKSRLLSDRFSAERPKGSFSTLEIQRTEQGDSAMYLCASSAGYNTGELFFGEGSRLTVL.